This note documents a single T cell receptor (beta chain) sequence. Its specificity is unknown. This specimen belongs to a study of cytomegalovirus exposure and HLA in healthy donors. General observations from the study: Usually a TCR sequence was rare, but some public TCRs were found in many donors.

The table came from immunoSEQ multiplex PCR; TCRdb's copy has only in-frame clones and leaves some out. In the table there are 130,000 or so clones, around nine tenths of which are singletons. The donors were members of the validation cohort comprising over a hundred subjects, separate from the roughly 690-subject first cohort. The germline V gene encodes CDR1 SGHRS and CDR2 YFSETQ. Trimming removed 0 bases from V and 10 bases from J; junction bases left unmatched: 4. The CDR3 runs 13 residues. Sequencing was carried out using PBMCs. The gene calls are TRBV5-1 and TRBJ1-1; 9 bases line up with TRBD1. This receptor was obtained from a man younger than 45 in good health and CMV-seronegative. In DNA, the CDR3 is TGCGCCAGCAGCTTGGACAGGGGGCATATAGCTTTCTTT. Translating it yields CASSLDRGHIAFF.